This T cell receptor beta chain derives from a study of shared clonotypes between healthy human individuals. Produced via immunoSEQ multiplex PCR; TCRdb's table is partial and in-frame only. Of roughly 530,000 clones in the sample, 90% to 97% were seen once. The trim removed 4 bases at V and 6 bases at J, leaving 7 bases unmatched. The CDR3 totals 16 residues. CDR1 is SGHNT, CDR2 YYREEE, per germline (reference sequence). The sequenced material came from naive CD4+ T cells sorted from blood. Regarding subset: CD45RA+ positively selected. This chain links TRBV5-4 with TRBJ2-3; TRBD2 matches 14 bases. The sequence derives from a woman aged 25 to 45 in good health. CDR3 sequence reads: CASSAGLAGAADTQYF. The DNA of the CDR3 is TGTGCCAGCAGCGCGGGACTAGCGGGAGCGGCGGATACGCAGTATTTT.